A single sample gave rise to the 27 T cell receptor beta chains below, sequenced in a study of regulatory T cells in long-lasting Graves disease. Arm-PCR of CDR3 regions and iRepertoire HTBI primers were used to build TCR beta libraries. In TCRdb, the multiplex PCR reads were re-called with MiXCR into one record per CDR3 protein. This sample has roughly 430,000 distinct CDR3 sequences, with 20% to 25% found just once. Noted time point: persistent/refractory GD, antithyroid drugs over 5 years with positive TRAb. With RNA extracted from PBMCs as input, the TCR library was made. The starting material was peripheral blood mononuclear cells (PBMCs), obtained when the disease was refractory, from a patient treated with antithyroid drugs. The receptors come from a female donor with Graves disease.

The rearrangement joins TRBV12-3 or TRBV12-4 to TRBJ2-1; TRBD1 aligns across 12 bases. This CDR3 has 15 residues. The V gene end was trimmed by 9 bases and the J gene end by 8 bases; junction bases not matched to a gene: 11. CDR3 bases: TGTGCCAGTCACTATGCCGGGACAGGGGGCTATGAGCAGTTCTTC. Protein product: CASHYAGTGGYEQFF.

The chain couples TRBV5-1 to TRBJ2-1, with 8 bases that match TRBD1. The CDR3 is 15 amino acids. Germline loops: CDR1 SGHRS, CDR2 YFSETQ. Unmatched junction bases numbered 3, after V lost 3 bases and J lost 1 base. The CDR3 nucleotides read TGCGCCAGCAGCTCCCGACAGGGGTCCTACAATGAGCAGTTCTTC. Translating gives CASSSRQGSYNEQFF.

This chain's CDR3 is CASSPLGGYNSPLHF. For the CDR3, the DNA is TGTGCCAGCAGCCCTCTGGGGGGGTACAATTCACCCCTCCACTTT. The V gene is TRBV12-3 or TRBV12-4, the J gene TRBJ1-6, with TRBD1 as a possible D gene (5 bases). This CDR3 spans 15 amino acids. V was cut by 6 bases and J by 7 bases, with 16 bases left in between.

The chain is built from TRBV7-2 and TRBJ1-5, with 7 nucleotides matching TRBD1. The CDR3 contains 14 residues. V lost 7 bases, J lost 3 bases, and 6 bases stayed unmatched. The V gene's germline CDR1 is SGHTA and CDR2 FQGNSA. The CDR3, as DNA: TGTGCCAGCACTCTGACAGGGAACAATCAGCCCCAGCATTTT. Protein product: CASTLTGNNQPQHF. Drawing the rest from reference TRBV7-2 and TRBJ1-5, the complete variable domain is GAGVSQSPSNKVTEKGKDVELRCDPISGHTALYWYRQSLGQGLEFLIYFQGNSAPDKSGLPSDRFSAERTGGSVSTLTIQRTQQEDSAVYLCASTLTGNNQPQHFGDGTRLSIL.

The rearrangement uses TRBV7-9 and TRBJ1-1, with TRBD1 matching over 7 bases. The CDR3 has 14 residues. Germline CDR1 reads SEHNR; CDR2 reads FQNEAQ (reference sequence). V shed 4 bases and J 4 bases; nucleotides not matched to a gene: 6. In nucleotides, the CDR3 is TGTGCCAGCAGCTCCGGGACAGCAGGCACTGAAGCTTTCTTT. It codes for CASSSGTAGTEAFF.

The gene calls are TRBV6-2 or TRBV6-3 and TRBJ1-1; possible D gene TRBD1, 5 bases. V shed 7 bases and J shed 1 base, with 16 bases lying between them. The germline V gene encodes CDR1 MNHEY and CDR2 SVGEGT. The CDR3 length is 15 residues. For the CDR3, the DNA is TGTGCCAGCACCGATAGTGGGGCAAAGAACACTGAAGCTTTCTTT. Translation: CASTDSGAKNTEAFF.

This clonotype was detected many times. The V gene is TRBV2, the J gene TRBJ1-1; a weak D match, TRBD1 (6 bases). CDR3 size: 16 residues. CDR1 and CDR2 (germline): SNHLY, FYNNEI. V was shortened by 0 bases and J by 2 bases, with 13 bases between the two germline ends. The CDR3 sequence: CASSEAVVGGNTEAFF. In DNA form, the CDR3 reads TGTGCCAGCAGTGAAGCGGTGGTGGGGGGCAACACTGAAGCTTTCTTT.

This clonotype was recorded at least ten times. The chain joins TRBV29-1 to TRBJ2-7; 11 bases align to TRBD2. This CDR3 is 16 amino acids long. J was trimmed by 2 bases and V by 6 bases; bases with no gene match: 12. The germline V gene encodes CDR1 SQVTM and CDR2 ANQGSEA. CDR3 sequence reads: CSVGWLAGGDPYEQYF. The CDR3 DNA follows: TGCAGCGTGGGCTGGCTAGCGGGAGGAGACCCCTACGAGCAGTACTTC.

The CDR3 is CASSVASAQPYEQFF. The CDR3 DNA follows: TGTGCCAGCAGCGTAGCTAGTGCCCAACCGTATGAGCAGTTCTTC. The gene calls are TRBV9 and TRBJ2-1; D not resolved. V was clipped by 0 bases and J by 8 bases, with 15 bases between them. Germline assignment: CDR1 SGDLS and CDR2 YYNGEE. CDR3 length: 15 amino acids.

The chain links TRBV9 to TRBJ2-2, with 7 nucleotides matching TRBD1. This CDR3 is built from 17 residues. The J segment lost 4 bases and the V segment lost 1 base, leaving 10 bases of the junction unmatched. Germline lookup yields CDR1 SGDLS and CDR2 YYNGEE. This CDR3 reads CASSVRQGQGSTGELFF. Here the CDR3 DNA reads TGTGCCAGCAGCGTAAGACAGGGCCAGGGGTCCACCGGGGAGCTGTTTTTT.

This clonotype has a handful of counts. The J gene is TRBJ2-3, the V gene TRBV15, with no clear D. Trimming stripped 8 bases from V and 6 bases from J, with 18 bases between. Germline lookup yields CDR1 LNHNV and CDR2 YYDKDF (reference sequence). There are 14 residues in the CDR3. CDR3 in amino acids: CATGGRNVGDTQYF. The CDR3 coding sequence is TGTGCCACCGGTGGACGGAACGTTGGGGATACGCAGTATTTT.

This clonotype was seen at least ten times. The rearrangement uses TRBV2 and TRBJ2-7; D perhaps matches TRBD2 (7 bases). The V end lost 7 bases, the J end lost 6 bases, and 19 bases lay between the germline ends. CDR3 length: 14 residues. The V gene's germline CDR1 is SNHLY and CDR2 FYNNEI. CDR3 nucleotides: TGTGCCAGCAACCTACTAGGGGGAGGGGGCGAGCAGTACTTC. It encodes CASNLLGGGGEQYF.

The chain links TRBV3-1 to TRBJ1-1; 10 bases are shared with TRBD1. Per germline, CDR1 LGHDT and CDR2 YNNKEL (reference sequence). CDR3 size: 13 residues. The junction had 8 bases not matched to a gene; V was cut back by 3 bases and J by 13 bases. The CDR3 is CASSHGTGVMVFF. CDR3 in DNA: TGTGCCAGCAGCCACGGGACAGGGGTTATGGTTTTCTTT.

This clonotype was seen at least ten times. V and J are TRBV11-2 and TRBJ2-5; maybe TRBD2 (6 bases). Germline CDR1 is SGHAT and CDR2 is FQNNGV. With 0 bases removed from V and 5 bases from J, the gap between germline ends came to 13 bases. The length of the CDR3 is 15 residues. The CDR3 region has the DNA TGTGCCAGCAGCTTAGACCCCGCACGGGAGGAGACCCAGTACTTC. Amino acids: CASSLDPAREETQYF. Supplemented by reference TRBV11-2 and TRBJ2-5, the full variable domain reads EAGVAQSPRYKIIEKRQSVAFWCNPISGHATLYWYQQILGQGPKLLIQFQNNGVVDDSQLPKDRFSAERLKGVDSTLKIQPAKLEDSAVYLCASSLDPAREETQYFGPGTRLLVL.

The chain's CDR3 is CASSLAGTGWTEAFF. CDR3 sequence (DNA): TGTGCCAGCAGCTTAGCCGGGACAGGGTGGACTGAAGCTTTCTTT. The chain links TRBV7-9 to TRBJ1-1; 9 nucleotides align to TRBD1. V gave up 0 bases and J gave up 5 bases; unmatched junction bases: 4. CDR1 and CDR2 (germline): SEHNR, FQNEAQ (reference sequence). CDR3 size: 15 residues.

This chain uses TRBV6-6 with TRBJ2-5; 8 nucleotides line up with TRBD1. This CDR3 region has 15 residues. In germline, CDR1 is MNHNY, CDR2 SVGAGI (reference sequence). J was trimmed by 5 bases and V by 0 bases; bases with no gene match: 5. In nucleotides, the CDR3 is TGTGCCAGCAGTTACTCTATCAGGGGGCTGGAGACCCAGTACTTC. Translated: CASSYSIRGLETQYF.

This clonotype was picked up many times. The chain links TRBV2 to TRBJ2-7; D is unclear. Trimming removed 1 base at V and 2 bases at J, with 15 bases between. CDR1 and CDR2 from the germline V gene are SNHLY and FYNNEI. The CDR3 has 16 amino acids. CDR3 protein: CASSEDRLIRAYEQYF. In DNA, the CDR3 is TGTGCCAGCAGTGAAGACCGTCTCATCCGAGCCTACGAGCAGTACTTC.

Concerning this clonotype: A read error is likely here: a far larger clone is one base away. V is TRBV6-1 and J is TRBJ2-7; no definite D call. Germline CDR1 MNHNS, CDR2 SASEGT. CDR3 length equals 11 residues. This chain's CDR3 is CAGSEDYEQYF. CDR3 nucleotide sequence: TGTGCCGGCAGTGAAGACTACGAGCAGTACTTC.

This clonotype was counted at least ten times. This rearrangement joins TRBV28 to TRBJ1-4, with D possibly being TRBD1 (5 bases). CDR1 and CDR2 (germline): MDHEN, SYDVKM. The V gene lost 4 bases and the J gene lost 7 bases, with 19 bases spanning the gap. The CDR3 is 16 amino acids. DNA of the CDR3: TGTGCCAGCAGTTATGGCCTCTTGAGAGGGGCTGAAAAACTGTTTTTT. This sequence encodes CASSYGLLRGAEKLFF. The complete variable domain, with remaining parts taken from reference TRBV28 and TRBJ1-4, reads DVKVTQSSRYLVKRTGEKVFLECVQDMDHENMFWYRQDPGLGLRLIYFSYDVKMKEKGDIPEGYSVSREKKERFSLILESASTNQTSMYLCASSYGLLRGAEKLFFGSGTQLSVL.

This clonotype has a handful of counts. V gene TRBV28 combines with J gene TRBJ1-5; tentatively, D is TRBD1 (5 bases). Trimming took off 7 bases at V and 4 bases at J, with 23 bases between the two ends. This CDR3 comprises 17 residues. Germline V gene lookup returns CDR1 MDHEN and CDR2 SYDVKM. The CDR3 region has the DNA TGTGCCAGCACCCTTGGAGGTGGTGGGGCTTCGAATCAGCCCCAGCATTTT. It is translated as CASTLGGGGASNQPQHF.

This clonotype came up a few times. CDR3 coding DNA: TGTGCCACCAGTGATTTGCGTCAGGGAACGGAGACCCAGTACTTC. Translation gives CATSDLRQGTETQYF. The chain carries TRBV24-1 and TRBJ2-5, with TRBD1 as a possible D gene (5 bases). CDR1 is KGHDR, CDR2 SFDVKD, per germline. V was pared by 0 bases and J by 5 bases, with 12 bases between. The length of the CDR3 is 15 residues.

This clonotype has a count of ten or more. The chain joins TRBV12-3 or TRBV12-4 to TRBJ1-1; 7 bases match TRBD1. The CDR3 loop spans 15 amino acids. V was clipped by 7 bases and J by 5 bases; unmatched bases: 13. The CDR3 DNA reads TGTGCCAGCACCTTCCCAGGGGGGGAGGGGACTGAAGCTTTCTTT. It encodes CASTFPGGEGTEAFF.

In this sample, this clonotype turned up many times. The J gene is TRBJ2-2, the V gene TRBV19; TRBD2 is a possible D gene (5 bases). V lost 4 bases to trimming and J lost 3 bases, with 6 bases between them. The CDR3 extends over 13 amino acids. Germline loops: CDR1 LNHDA, CDR2 SQIVND (reference sequence). CDR3 coding DNA: TGTGCCAGTAGTAGGCGGGACACCGGGGAGCTGTTTTTT. It specifies CASSRRDTGELFF.

Points on this clonotype: Its ends do not fully match the called genes, so a read error is possible. The rearrangement joins TRBV2 to TRBJ2-1; D remains ambiguous. Germline assignment: CDR1 SNHLY and CDR2 FYNNEI. The CDR3 spans 12 residues. CDR3 sequence (DNA): TGTGCCAGCAGGGAAGACTACAATGAGCAGTTCTTC. It yields the protein CASREDYNEQFF.

The chain is built from TRBV19 and TRBJ2-7; D is undetermined. This CDR3 comprises 14 residues. From germline, CDR1 is LNHDA and CDR2 SQIVND (reference sequence). V was clipped by 3 bases and J by 3 bases, with 12 bases between them. Here the CDR3 DNA reads TGTGCCAGTAGTATGGGCCTAGGCGGCTACGAGCAGTACTTC. Its protein product is CASSMGLGGYEQYF.

This clonotype was detected ten times or more. This chain links TRBV7-9 with TRBJ1-2, with D unclear. CDR1 and CDR2 (germline): SEHNR, FQNEAQ (reference sequence). V was cut by 1 base and J by 2 bases, with 11 bases left in between. This CDR3 comprises 15 residues. The CDR3: CASSLEAGLNYGYTF. In DNA form, the CDR3 reads TGTGCCAGCAGCTTAGAGGCAGGCTTGAACTATGGCTACACCTTC. The full variable domain, completed using reference TRBV7-9 and TRBJ1-2, is DTGVSQNPRHKITKRGQNVTFRCDPISEHNRLYWYRQTLGQGPEFLTYFQNEAQLEKSRLLSDRFSAERPKGSFSTLEIQRTEQGDSAMYLCASSLEAGLNYGYTFGSGTRLTVV.

The CDR3 DNA sequence: TGCAGTGCTGGGACGGTCGGACAGCCCCAGCATTTT. Encoded protein: CSAGTVGQPQHF. This chain links TRBV20-1 with TRBJ1-5, with D tentatively TRBD1 (5 bases). The CDR3 is 12 amino acids. Deletions cut 5 bases from V and 7 bases from J, with 12 bases between. Per germline, CDR1 DFQATT and CDR2 SNEGSKA (reference sequence).